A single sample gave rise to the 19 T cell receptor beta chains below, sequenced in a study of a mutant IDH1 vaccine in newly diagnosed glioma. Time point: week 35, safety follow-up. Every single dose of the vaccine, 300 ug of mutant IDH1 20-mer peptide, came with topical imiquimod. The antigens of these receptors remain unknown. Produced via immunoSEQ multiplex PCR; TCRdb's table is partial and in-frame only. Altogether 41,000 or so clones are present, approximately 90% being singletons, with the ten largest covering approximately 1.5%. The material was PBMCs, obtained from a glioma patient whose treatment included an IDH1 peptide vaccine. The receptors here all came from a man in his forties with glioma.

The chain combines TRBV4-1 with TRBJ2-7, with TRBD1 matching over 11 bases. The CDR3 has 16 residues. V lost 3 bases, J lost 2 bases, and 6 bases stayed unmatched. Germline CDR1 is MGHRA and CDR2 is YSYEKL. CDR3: CASSHPPGQGAYEQYF. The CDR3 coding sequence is TGCGCCAGCAGCCATCCTCCGGGACAGGGGGCCTACGAGCAGTACTTC.

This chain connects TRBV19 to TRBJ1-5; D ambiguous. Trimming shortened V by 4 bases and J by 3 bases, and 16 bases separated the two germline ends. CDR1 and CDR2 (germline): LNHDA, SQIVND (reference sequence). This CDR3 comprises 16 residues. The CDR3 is CASSSRKGPFNQPQHF. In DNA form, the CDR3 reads TGTGCCAGTAGTAGCCGCAAAGGGCCCTTCAATCAGCCCCAGCATTTT.

The CDR3 protein is CASSLTGGRNEQFF. In nucleotides, the CDR3 is TGTGCCAGCAGCTTAACGGGTGGCAGGAATGAGCAGTTCTTC. V gene TRBV7-3 combines with J gene TRBJ2-1; no definite D call. V was shortened by 0 bases and J by 7 bases, with 10 bases between the two germline ends. This CDR3 has 14 residues. In germline, CDR1 is SGHTA, CDR2 FQGTGA.

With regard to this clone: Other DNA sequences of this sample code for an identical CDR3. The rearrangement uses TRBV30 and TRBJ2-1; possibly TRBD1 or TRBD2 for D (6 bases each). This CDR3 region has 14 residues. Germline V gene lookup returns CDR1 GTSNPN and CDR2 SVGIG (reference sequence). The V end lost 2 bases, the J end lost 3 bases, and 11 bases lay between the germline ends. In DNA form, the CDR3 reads TGTGCCTGGAGTAACGGAGGGGGCTACAATGAGCAGTTCTTC. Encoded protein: CAWSNGGGYNEQFF.

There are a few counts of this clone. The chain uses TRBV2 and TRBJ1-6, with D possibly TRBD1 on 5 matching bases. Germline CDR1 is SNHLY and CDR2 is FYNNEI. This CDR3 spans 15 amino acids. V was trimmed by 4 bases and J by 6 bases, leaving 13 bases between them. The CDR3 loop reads CASSAMGGFNSPLHF. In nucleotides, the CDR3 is TGTGCCAGCAGTGCAATGGGGGGGTTTAATTCACCCCTCCACTTT.

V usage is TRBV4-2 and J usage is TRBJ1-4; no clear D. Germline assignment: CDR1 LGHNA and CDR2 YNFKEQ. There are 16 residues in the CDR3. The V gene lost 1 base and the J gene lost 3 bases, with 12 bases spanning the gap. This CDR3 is CASSQAFPQPNEKLFF. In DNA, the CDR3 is TGTGCCAGCAGCCAAGCATTCCCCCAGCCTAATGAAAAACTGTTTTTT.

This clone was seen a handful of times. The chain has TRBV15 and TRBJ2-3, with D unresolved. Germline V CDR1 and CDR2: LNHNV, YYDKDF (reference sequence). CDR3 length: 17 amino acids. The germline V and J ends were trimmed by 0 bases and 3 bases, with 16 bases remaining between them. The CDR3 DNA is TGTGCCACCAGCAGAGATCATGCTGCAGGAAGAACAGATACGCAGTATTTT. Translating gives CATSRDHAAGRTDTQYF. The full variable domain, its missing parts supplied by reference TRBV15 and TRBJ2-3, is DAMVIQNPRYQVTQFGKPVTLSCSQTLNHNVMYWYQQKSSQAPKLLFHYYDKDFNNEADTPDNFQSRRPNTSFCFLDIRSPGLGDTAMYLCATSRDHAAGRTDTQYFGPGTRLTVL.

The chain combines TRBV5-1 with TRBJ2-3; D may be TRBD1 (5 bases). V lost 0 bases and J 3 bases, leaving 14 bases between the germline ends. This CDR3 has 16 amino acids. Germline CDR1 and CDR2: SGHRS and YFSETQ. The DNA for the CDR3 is TGCGCCAGCAGCTTGGTCGGTGGGGCAGGGACAGATACGCAGTATTTT. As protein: CASSLVGGAGTDTQYF.

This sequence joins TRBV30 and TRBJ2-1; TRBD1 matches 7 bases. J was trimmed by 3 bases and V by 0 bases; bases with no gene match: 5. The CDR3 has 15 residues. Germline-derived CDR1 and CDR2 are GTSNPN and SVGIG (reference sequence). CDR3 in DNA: TGTGCCTGGAGTGTCCAAGGGGGCTACTACAATGAGCAGTTCTTC. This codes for CAWSVQGGYYNEQFF.

The CDR3 spells CASSLEGTAVSYEQYF. The CDR3 DNA follows: TGTGCCAGCAGCTTGGAGGGGACGGCGGTCTCCTACGAGCAGTACTTC. The chain uses TRBV5-5 and TRBJ2-7; tentatively, D is TRBD1 or TRBD2 (5 bases each). CDR3 size: 16 residues. CDR1 is SGHKS, CDR2 YYEKEE, per germline (reference sequence). With 0 bases removed from V and 0 bases from J, the gap between germline ends came to 13 bases. Combining the CDR3 with reference TRBV5-5 and TRBJ2-7 gives the whole variable domain DAGVTQSPTHLIKTRGQQVTLRCSPISGHKSVSWYQQVLGQGPQFIFQYYEKEERGRGNFPDRFSARQFPNYSSELNVNALLLGDSALYLCASSLEGTAVSYEQYFGPGTRLTVT.

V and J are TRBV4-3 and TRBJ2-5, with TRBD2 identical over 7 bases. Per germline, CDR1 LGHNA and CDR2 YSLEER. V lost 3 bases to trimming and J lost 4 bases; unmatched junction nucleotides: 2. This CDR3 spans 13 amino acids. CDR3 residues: CASSQGGGETQYF. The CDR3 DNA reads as TGCGCCAGCAGCCAGGGGGGGGGAGAGACCCAGTACTTC.

The CDR3 sequence: CASSFTPRGVKNIQYF. DNA for the CDR3: TGTGCCAGCAGTTTCACCCCTAGGGGCGTCAAAAACATTCAGTACTTC. The chain uses TRBV6-5 and TRBJ2-4, with D perhaps matching TRBD1 (5 bases). This CDR3 spans 16 amino acids. The germline CDR1 and CDR2 sequences are MNHEY and SVGAGI. Trimming removed 4 bases from V and 3 bases from J, with 16 bases in between.

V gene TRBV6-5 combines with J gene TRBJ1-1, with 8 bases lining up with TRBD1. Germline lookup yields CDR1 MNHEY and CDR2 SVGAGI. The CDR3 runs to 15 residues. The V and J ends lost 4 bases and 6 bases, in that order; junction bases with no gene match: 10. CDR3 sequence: CASSSGDRGGAEAFF. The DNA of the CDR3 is TGTGCCAGCAGTTCCGGCGACAGGGGAGGAGCTGAAGCTTTCTTT.

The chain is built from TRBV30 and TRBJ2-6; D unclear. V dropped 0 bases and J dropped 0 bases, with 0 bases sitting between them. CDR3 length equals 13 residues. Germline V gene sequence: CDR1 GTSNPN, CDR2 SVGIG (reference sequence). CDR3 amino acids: CAWSVSGANVLTF. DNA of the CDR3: TGTGCCTGGAGTGTCTCTGGGGCCAACGTCCTGACTTTC. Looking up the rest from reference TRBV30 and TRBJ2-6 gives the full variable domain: SQTIHQWPATLVQPVGSPLSLECTVEGTSNPNLYWYRQAAGRGLQLLFYSVGIGQISSEVPQNLSASRPQDRQFILSSKKLLLSDSGFYLCAWSVSGANVLTFGAGSRLTVL.

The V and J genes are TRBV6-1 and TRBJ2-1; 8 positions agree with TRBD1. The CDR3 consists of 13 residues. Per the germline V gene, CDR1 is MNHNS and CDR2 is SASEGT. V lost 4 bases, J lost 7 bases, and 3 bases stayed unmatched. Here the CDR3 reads CASSGQGKNEQFF. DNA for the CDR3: TGTGCCAGCAGTGGACAGGGGAAGAATGAGCAGTTCTTC.

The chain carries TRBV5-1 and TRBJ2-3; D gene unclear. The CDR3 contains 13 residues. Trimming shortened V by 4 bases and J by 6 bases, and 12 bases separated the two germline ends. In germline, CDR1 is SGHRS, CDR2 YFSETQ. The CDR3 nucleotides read TGCGCCAGCAGCGGCGCGTTTTGGGATACGCAGTATTTT. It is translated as CASSGAFWDTQYF.

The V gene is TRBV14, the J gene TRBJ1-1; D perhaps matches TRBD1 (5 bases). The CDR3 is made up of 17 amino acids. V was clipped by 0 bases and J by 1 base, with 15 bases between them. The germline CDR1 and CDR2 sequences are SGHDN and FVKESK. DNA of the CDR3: TGTGCCAGCAGCCAAGATGCGAGGGCAGGGCAGAACACTGAAGCTTTCTTT. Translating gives CASSQDARAGQNTEAFF.

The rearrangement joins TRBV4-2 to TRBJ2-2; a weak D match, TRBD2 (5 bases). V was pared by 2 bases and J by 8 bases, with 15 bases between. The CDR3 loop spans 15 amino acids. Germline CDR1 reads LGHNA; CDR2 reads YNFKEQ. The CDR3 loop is CASSQPRERAGELFF. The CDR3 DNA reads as TGTGCCAGCAGCCAACCCAGAGAGAGGGCGGGGGAGCTGTTTTTT.

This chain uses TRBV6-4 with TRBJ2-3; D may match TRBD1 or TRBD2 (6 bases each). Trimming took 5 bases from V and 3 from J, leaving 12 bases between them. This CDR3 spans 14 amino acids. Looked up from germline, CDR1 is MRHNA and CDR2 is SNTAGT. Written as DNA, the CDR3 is TGTGCCAGCAGTCCGAAGGGGGGTACAGATACGCAGTATTTT. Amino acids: CASSPKGGTDTQYF.